This T cell receptor (beta chain) came from a study of somatic mutations in cytotoxic T cells in rheumatoid arthritis. As for the study in general: Patient blood, which was peripheral blood collected as 30 ml EDTA, was drawn right after diagnosis and before any treatment started.

The study pulled out CD4+ and CD8+ cells with positive magnetic bead selection and then checked their purity by flow cytometry. As to this clone: As yet, its antigen is unknown.

TCRdb's table, derived via immunoSEQ multiplex PCR, lists solely in-frame clones and lacks some. The sample lists roughly 16,000 clones; around 77% were seen once. General observations from the study: An age-related increase in CD8+ clonality was seen in rheumatoid arthritis patients but not in healthy controls. A significant difference in CD8+ T-cell clonality was not found between rheumatoid arthritis patients and age-matched healthy controls.

CDR1 MDHEN and CDR2 SYDVKM come from the germline V gene. The CDR3 totals 14 residues. The germline V and J ends were trimmed by 5 bases and 5 bases, with 12 bases remaining between them. The rearrangement joins TRBV28 to TRBJ2-2; D is perhaps TRBD2 (5 bases). This clonotype was sampled from an adult with rheumatoid arthritis. The specimen sequenced was CD8+ T cells sorted from blood. The CDR3 nucleotides read TGTGCCAGCAGTCTCCGACTACCTACCGGGGAGCTGTTTTTT. Its protein product is CASSLRLPTGELFF.